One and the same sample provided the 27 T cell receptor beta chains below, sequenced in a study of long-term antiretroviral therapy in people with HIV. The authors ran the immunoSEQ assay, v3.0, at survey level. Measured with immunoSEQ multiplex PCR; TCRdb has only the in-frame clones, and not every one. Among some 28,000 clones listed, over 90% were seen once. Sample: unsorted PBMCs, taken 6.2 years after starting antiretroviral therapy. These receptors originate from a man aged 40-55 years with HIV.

Here the CDR3 DNA reads TGTGCCAGCAATGCAGGGCAAACCAATAATTCACCCCTCCACTTT. Encoded protein: CASNAGQTNNSPLHF. The chain uses TRBV6-5 and TRBJ1-6, with D maybe TRBD1 (5 bases). This CDR3 has 15 amino acids. The V and J ends lost 7 bases and 5 bases respectively, with 15 bases between them. In germline, CDR1 is MNHEY, CDR2 SVGAGI.

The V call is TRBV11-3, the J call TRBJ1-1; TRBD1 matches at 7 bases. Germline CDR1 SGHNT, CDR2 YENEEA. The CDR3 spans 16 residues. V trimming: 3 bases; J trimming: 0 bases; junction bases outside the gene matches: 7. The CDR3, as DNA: TGTGCCAGCAGCTTTTCAGGGGGGGCCATGAACACTGAAGCTTTCTTT. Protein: CASSFSGGAMNTEAFF. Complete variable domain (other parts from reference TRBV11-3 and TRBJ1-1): EAGVVQSPRYKIIEKKQPVAFWCNPISGHNTLYWYLQNLGQGPELLIRYENEEAVDDSQLPKDRFSAERLKGVDSTLKIQPAELGDSAVYLCASSFSGGAMNTEAFFGQGTRLTVV.

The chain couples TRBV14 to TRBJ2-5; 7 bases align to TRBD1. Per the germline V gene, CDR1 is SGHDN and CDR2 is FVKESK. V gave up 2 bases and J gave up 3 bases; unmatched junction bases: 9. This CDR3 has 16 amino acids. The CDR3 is CASSQPGTAMEETQYF. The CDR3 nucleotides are TGTGCCAGCAGCCAACCCGGGACAGCAATGGAAGAGACCCAGTACTTC.

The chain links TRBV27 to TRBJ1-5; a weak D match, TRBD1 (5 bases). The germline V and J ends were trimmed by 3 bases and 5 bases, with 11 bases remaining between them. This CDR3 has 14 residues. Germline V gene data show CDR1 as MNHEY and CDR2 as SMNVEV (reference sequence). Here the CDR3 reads CASSLSRDHQPQHF. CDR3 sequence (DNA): TGTGCCAGCAGTTTGAGCAGGGACCATCAGCCCCAGCATTTT.

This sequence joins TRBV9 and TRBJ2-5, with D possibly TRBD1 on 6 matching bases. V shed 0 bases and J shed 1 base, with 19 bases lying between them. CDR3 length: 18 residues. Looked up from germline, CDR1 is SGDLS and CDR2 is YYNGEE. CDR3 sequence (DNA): TGTGCCAGCAGCGTAGCTAGAAGGGGGAAGCGGAGCCAAGAGACCCAGTACTTC. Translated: CASSVARRGKRSQETQYF.

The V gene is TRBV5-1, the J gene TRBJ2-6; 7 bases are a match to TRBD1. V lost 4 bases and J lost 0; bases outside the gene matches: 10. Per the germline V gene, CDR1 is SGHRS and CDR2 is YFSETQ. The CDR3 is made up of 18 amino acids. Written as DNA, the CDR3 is TGCGCCAGCAGCGCCTCCGACAGGGCACTCTCTGGGGCCAACGTCCTGACTTTC. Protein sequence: CASSASDRALSGANVLTF.

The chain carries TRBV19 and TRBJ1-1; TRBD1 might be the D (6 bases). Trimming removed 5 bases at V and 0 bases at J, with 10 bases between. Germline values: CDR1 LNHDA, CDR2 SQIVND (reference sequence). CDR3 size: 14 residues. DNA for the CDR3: TGTGCCAGTAGTCGGCAGGGGTTGAACACTGAAGCTTTCTTT. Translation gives CASSRQGLNTEAFF.

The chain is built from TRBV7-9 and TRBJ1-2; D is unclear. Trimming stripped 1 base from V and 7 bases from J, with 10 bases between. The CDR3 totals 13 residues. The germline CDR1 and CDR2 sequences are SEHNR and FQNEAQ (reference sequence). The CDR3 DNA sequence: TGTGCCAGCAGCTTAGAGTTCGCAGGTGGCTACACCTTC. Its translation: CASSLEFAGGYTF.

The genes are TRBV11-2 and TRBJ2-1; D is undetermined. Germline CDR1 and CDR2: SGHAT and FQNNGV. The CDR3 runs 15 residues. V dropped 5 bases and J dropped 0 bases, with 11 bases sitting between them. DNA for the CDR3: TGTGCCAGCAGCGGTGGAGAGATCTCCTACAATGAGCAGTTCTTC. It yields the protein CASSGGEISYNEQFF.

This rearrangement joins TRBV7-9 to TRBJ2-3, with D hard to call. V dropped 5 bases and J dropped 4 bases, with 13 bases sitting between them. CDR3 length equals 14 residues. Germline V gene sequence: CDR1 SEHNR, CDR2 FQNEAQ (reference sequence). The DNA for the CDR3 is TGTGCCAGCAGCCCCCTTGCCCTCTCAGATACGCAGTATTTT. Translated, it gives CASSPLALSDTQYF.

The CDR3 is CASSLGGTHYEQYF. For the CDR3, the DNA is TGTGCCAGCAGCTTAGGTGGGACCCACTACGAGCAGTACTTC. The V call is TRBV7-8, the J call TRBJ2-7; D may match TRBD1 or TRBD2 (5 bases each). Trimming pared 1 base from V and 3 bases from J, leaving 10 bases between. CDR3 length equals 14 residues. CDR1 is SGHVS and CDR2 is FQNEAQ in the germline V gene.

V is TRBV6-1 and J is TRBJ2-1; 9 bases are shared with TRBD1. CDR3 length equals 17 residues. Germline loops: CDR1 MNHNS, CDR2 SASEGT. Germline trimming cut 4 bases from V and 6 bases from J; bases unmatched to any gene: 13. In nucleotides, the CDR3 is TGTGCCAGCAGTGGCCCCCCCGGGACAGGGAGGGTCAATGAGCAGTTCTTC. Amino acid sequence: CASSGPPGTGRVNEQFF.

This chain's CDR3 is CASSQDHLYQETQYF. CDR3 in DNA: TGTGCCAGCAGCCAAGATCATCTGTACCAAGAGACCCAGTACTTC. The chain recombines TRBV14 with TRBJ2-5; D is ambiguous. Per germline, CDR1 SGHDN and CDR2 FVKESK. V lost 0 bases, J lost 0 bases, and 8 bases lay in between. The CDR3 is 15 residues long. The entire variable domain, with the rest obtained from reference TRBV14 and TRBJ2-5, is as follows: EAGVTQFPSHSVIEKGQTVTLRCDPISGHDNLYWYRRVMGKEIKFLLHFVKESKQDESGMPNNRFLAERTGGTYSTLKVQPAELEDSGVYFCASSQDHLYQETQYFGPGTRLLVL.

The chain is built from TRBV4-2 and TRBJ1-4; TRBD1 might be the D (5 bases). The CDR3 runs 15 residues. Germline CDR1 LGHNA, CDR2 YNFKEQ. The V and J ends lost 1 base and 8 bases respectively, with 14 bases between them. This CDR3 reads CASSQGGSGGEKLFF. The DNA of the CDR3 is TGTGCCAGCAGCCAAGGGGGGTCCGGGGGAGAAAAACTGTTTTTT.

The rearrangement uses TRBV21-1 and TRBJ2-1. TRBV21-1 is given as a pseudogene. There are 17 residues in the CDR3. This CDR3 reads CASSRQGLAINYNEQFF. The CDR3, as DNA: TGTGCCAGCAGCCGACAAGGGCTGGCGATAAACTACAATGAGCAGTTCTTC.

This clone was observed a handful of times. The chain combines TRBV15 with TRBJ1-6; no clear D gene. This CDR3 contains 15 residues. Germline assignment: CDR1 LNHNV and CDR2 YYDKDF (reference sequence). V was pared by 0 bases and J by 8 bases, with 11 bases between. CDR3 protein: CATSRDRGGDSPLHF. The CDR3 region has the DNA TGTGCCACCAGCAGAGATCGGGGTGGGGATTCACCCCTCCACTTT.

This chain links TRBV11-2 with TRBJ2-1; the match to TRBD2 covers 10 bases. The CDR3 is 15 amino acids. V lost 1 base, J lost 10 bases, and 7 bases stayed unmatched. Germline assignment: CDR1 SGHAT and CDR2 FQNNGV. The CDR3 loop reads CASSLVASGSGEQFF. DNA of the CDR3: TGTGCCAGCAGCTTAGTAGCTAGCGGGAGCGGGGAGCAGTTCTTC.

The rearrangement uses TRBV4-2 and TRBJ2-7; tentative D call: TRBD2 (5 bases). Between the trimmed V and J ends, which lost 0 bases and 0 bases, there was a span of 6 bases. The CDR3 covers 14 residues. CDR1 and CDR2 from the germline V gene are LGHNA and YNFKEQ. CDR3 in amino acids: CASSQETNSYEQYF. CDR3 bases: TGTGCCAGCAGCCAAGAGACTAACTCCTACGAGCAGTACTTC.

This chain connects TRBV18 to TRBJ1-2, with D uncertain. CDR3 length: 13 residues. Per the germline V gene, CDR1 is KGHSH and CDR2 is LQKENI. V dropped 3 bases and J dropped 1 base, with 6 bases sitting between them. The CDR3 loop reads CASSPGDNYGYTF. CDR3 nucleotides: TGTGCCAGCTCACCCGGCGATAACTATGGCTACACCTTC.

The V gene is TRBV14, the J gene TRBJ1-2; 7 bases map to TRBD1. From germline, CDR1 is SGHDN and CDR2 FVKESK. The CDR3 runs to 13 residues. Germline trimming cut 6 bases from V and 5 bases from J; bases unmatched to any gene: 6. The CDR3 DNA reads TGTGCCAGCAGTCCTGACAGGGTGTATGGCTACACCTTC. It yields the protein CASSPDRVYGYTF.

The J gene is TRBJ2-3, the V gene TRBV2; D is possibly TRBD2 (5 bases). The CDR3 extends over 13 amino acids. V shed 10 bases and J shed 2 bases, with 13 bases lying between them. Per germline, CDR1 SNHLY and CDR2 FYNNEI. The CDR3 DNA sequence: TGTGCCACCACAGCGGATTCCACAGATACGCAGTATTTT. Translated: CATTADSTDTQYF.

CDR3: CASSVATSGRYNEQFF. DNA of the CDR3: TGTGCCAGCAGCGTAGCGACTAGCGGGAGGTACAATGAGCAGTTCTTC. This sequence joins TRBV9 and TRBJ2-1, with 13 positions matching TRBD2. Germline V gene data show CDR1 as SGDLS and CDR2 as YYNGEE. V lost 0 bases, J lost 4 bases, and 1 base stayed unmatched. CDR3 length equals 16 residues.

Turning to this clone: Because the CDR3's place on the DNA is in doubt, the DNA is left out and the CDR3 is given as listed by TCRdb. The CDR3: CASSPVASGAFVFF. V gene TRBV11-2 combines with J gene TRBJ1-1. Germline-derived CDR1 and CDR2 are SGHAT and FQNNGV. The CDR3 has 14 residues if both end residues are counted.

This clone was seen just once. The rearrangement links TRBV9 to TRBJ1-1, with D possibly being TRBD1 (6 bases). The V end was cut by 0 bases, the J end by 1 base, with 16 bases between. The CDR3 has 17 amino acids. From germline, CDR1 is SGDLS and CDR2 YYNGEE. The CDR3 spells CASSVVSSWTENTEAFF. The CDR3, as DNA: TGTGCCAGCAGCGTAGTCTCCTCCTGGACAGAGAACACTGAAGCTTTCTTT.

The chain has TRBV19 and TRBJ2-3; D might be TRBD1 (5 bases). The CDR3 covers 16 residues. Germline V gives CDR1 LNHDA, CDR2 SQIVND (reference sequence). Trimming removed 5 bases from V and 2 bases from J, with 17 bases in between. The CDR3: CASSPIDWGTTDTQYF. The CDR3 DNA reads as TGTGCCAGTAGTCCGATCGATTGGGGCACCACAGATACGCAGTATTTT. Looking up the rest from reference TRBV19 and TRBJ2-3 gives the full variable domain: DGGITQSPKYLFRKEGQNVTLSCEQNLNHDAMYWYRQDPGQGLRLIYYSQIVNDFQKGDIAEGYSVSREKKESFPLTVTSAQKNPTAFYLCASSPIDWGTTDTQYFGPGTRLTVL.

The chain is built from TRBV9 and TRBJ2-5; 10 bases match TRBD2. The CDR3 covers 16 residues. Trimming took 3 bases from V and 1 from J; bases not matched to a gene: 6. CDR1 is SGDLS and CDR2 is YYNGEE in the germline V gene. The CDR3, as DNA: TGTGCCAGCAGCGGCGGCCTAGCGGGGGCCCAAGAGACCCAGTACTTC. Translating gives CASSGGLAGAQETQYF.

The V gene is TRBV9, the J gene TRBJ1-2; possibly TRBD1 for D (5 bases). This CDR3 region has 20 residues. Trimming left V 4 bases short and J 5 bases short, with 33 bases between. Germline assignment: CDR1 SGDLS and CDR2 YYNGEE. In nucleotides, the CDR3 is TGTGCCAGCAGCCCCCGTCTTAGGGACTCGTTGACCCACAGCGGGTATGGCTACACCTTC. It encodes CASSPRLRDSLTHSGYGYTF.